A selection of T cell receptor beta chains follows, all from one sample in a study of shared clonotypes between healthy human individuals. Data came from immunoSEQ multiplex PCR; TCRdb stores just in-frame clones and leaves some out. Found here are some 2.1 million clones, less than 95% of them singletons; the top ten hold 0.85% to 1.2%. Sequencing input: naive CD8+ T cells sorted from blood. Source of these receptors: a man younger than 35 in good health. CDR3s include the opening cysteine and the closing phenylalanine or tryptophan. A D gene is named only where the DNA matches it firmly. Where a row states a size, it is once, few, many or the class of an expanded clone; other rows omit it.

V gene	D gene	clone size	J gene	CDR3 DNA	CDR3 protein
TRBV5-4	NA	NA	TRBJ2-3	TGTGCCAGCAGCGGCGGGGCAGTTAGCACAGATACGCAGTATTTT	CASSGGAVSTDTQYF
TRBV11-3	TRBD2	NA	TRBJ2-1	TGTGCCAGCAGTTACGGGACTAGCGGCTACAATGAGCAGTTCTTC	CASSYGTSGYNEQFF
TRBV6-5	TRBD2	once	TRBJ2-5	TGTGCCAGCAGTTGGGGCGGGAGCTTTCAAGAGACCCAGTACTTC	CASSWGGSFQETQYF
TRBV28	TRBD1	NA	TRBJ2-7	TGTGCCAGCAGATCCGGGACAGCCTACGAGCAGTACTTC	CASRSGTAYEQYF
TRBV5-6	TRBD1	NA	TRBJ2-2	TGTGCCAGCAGCTACGGGACAGGGGCCGGGGAGCTGTTTTTT	CASSYGTGAGELFF
TRBV18	TRBD1	NA	TRBJ2-7	TGTGCCAGCTCACCCCGGACAGGGAACTACGAGCAGTACTTC	CASSPRTGNYEQYF
TRBV5-1	TRBD1	NA	TRBJ2-7	TGCGCCAGCAACCAAGCGAGAGGGGGCATCTACGAGCAGTACTTC	CASNQARGGIYEQYF
TRBV29-1	TRBD1	NA	TRBJ2-2	TGCAGCGTTGAACCTGGGACAGGGGGATTCGGGGAGCTGTTTTTT	CSVEPGTGGFGELFF
TRBV5-1	TRBD2	NA	TRBJ2-1	TGCGCCAGCAGCGGGGGGACTAGCGGGCCTTCCAATGAGCAGTTCTTC	CASSGGTSGPSNEQFF
TRBV7-8	TRBD2	NA	TRBJ2-7	TGTGCCAGCAGCACCGGACTAGCGGGAGGGTCGTATACTTACGAGCAGTACTTC	CASSTGLAGGSYTYEQYF
TRBV11-1	TRBD2	NA	TRBJ2-1	TGTGCCAGCAGCTTGGGACTAGATTCCAATGAGCAGTTCTTC	CASSLGLDSNEQFF
TRBV29-1	NA	NA	TRBJ1-4	TGCAGCGTTGACGGGCAGGGAGGTGAAAAACTGTTTTTT	CSVDGQGGEKLFF
TRBV28	NA	NA	TRBJ1-4	TGTGCCAGCAGCCCTGGCCGGAGGGGTCTTAATGAAAAACTGTTTTTT	CASSPGRRGLNEKLFF
TRBV4-2	TRBD2	NA	TRBJ2-1	TGTGCCAGCAGCCAAGATCGGGCGGGGGGATACAATGAGCAGTTCTTC	CASSQDRAGGYNEQFF
TRBV13	TRBD2	NA	TRBJ2-2	TGTGCCAGCAGCCAAGGGGTTAGCGGGAGGCCCGGGGAGCTGTTTTTT	CASSQGVSGRPGELFF
TRBV29-1	NA	NA	TRBJ2-5	TGCAGCGTCGTCTGGATAGGCCCGGAGACCCAGTACTTC	CSVVWIGPETQYF
TRBV9	NA	NA	TRBJ2-7	TGTGCCAGCAGCGACGCTGGAGGCTCAGGCAACGAGCAGTACTTC	CASSDAGGSGNEQYF
TRBV11-2	NA	NA	TRBJ1-1	TGTGCCAGCAGCTTAGATCCGGCAGGGAAGACTGAAGCTTTCTTT	CASSLDPAGKTEAFF
TRBV4-1	NA	NA	TRBJ2-5	TGCGCCAGCAGCCAAGAGGATGGGGTCCAGGGGGAGACCCAGTACTTC	CASSQEDGVQGETQYF
TRBV11-2	NA	NA	TRBJ2-2	TGTGCCAGCACCCCCCCCGTCGGGGAGCTGTTTTTT	CASTPPVGELFF
TRBV4-1	NA	NA	TRBJ2-7	TGCGCCAGCAGCCACAGGGTTAGCTCCTACGAGCAGTACTTC	CASSHRVSSYEQYF
TRBV4-1	NA	NA	TRBJ2-5	TGCGCCAGCAGCCAAGGAGCCGGGGCCCAAGAGACCCAGTACTTC	CASSQGAGAQETQYF
TRBV30	TRBD1	NA	TRBJ2-7	TGTGCCTGGGGGACAGGCCCGGAGGAGCAGTACTTC	CAWGTGPEEQYF
TRBV15	NA	NA	TRBJ1-4	TGTGCCACCAGCAGAGTGGGGCCTAATGAAAAACTGTTTTTT	CATSRVGPNEKLFF
TRBV6-7	NA	NA	TRBJ1-6	TGTGCCAGCAGTTACGGGGGACACAATAATTCACCCCTCCACTTT	CASSYGGHNNSPLHF
TRBV6-5	NA	NA	TRBJ1-3	TGTGCCAGCAGTTACTCCGCGGAGGGGTCTGGAAACACCATATATTTT	CASSYSAEGSGNTIYF
TRBV11-2	NA	NA	TRBJ1-1	TGTGCCAGCAGCTTTAGGAAAGGGACACTCGCTGAAGCTTTCTTT	CASSFRKGTLAEAFF
TRBV2	NA	NA	TRBJ1-4	TGTGCCAGCTCTTTACAGGTTTTGACGACTAATGAAAAACTGTTTTTT	CASSLQVLTTNEKLFF
TRBV27	TRBD1	NA	TRBJ2-5	TGTGCCAGCAGTTTCGGGACAGGTGACCAAGAGACCCAGTACTTC	CASSFGTGDQETQYF
TRBV4-1	NA	NA	TRBJ2-7	TGCGCCAGCAGCCAGGGATATGGGGGGTCCTACGAGCAGTACTTC	CASSQGYGGSYEQYF
TRBV28	TRBD1	NA	TRBJ2-7	TGTGCCAGTACTTTAAACCCGGGGACAGGGGATAACGAGCAGTACTTC	CASTLNPGTGDNEQYF
TRBV7-2	TRBD2	NA	TRBJ2-7	TGTGCCAGCAGCTTAGCGGGAGGGCGAAACGAGCAGTACTTC	CASSLAGGRNEQYF
TRBV5-6	NA	NA	TRBJ1-6	TGTGCCAGCAGCTCTTCGGGTGCCCTCCACTTT	CASSSSGALHF
TRBV4-3	NA	NA	TRBJ2-7	TGCGCCAGCAGCCAAGGCCGCCAGGGGTCCTACGAGCAGTACTTC	CASSQGRQGSYEQYF
TRBV18	NA	few	TRBJ1-1	TGTGCCAGCTCACACAAATCAGGCGTTTCAATGAACACTGAAGCTTTCTTT	CASSHKSGVSMNTEAFF
TRBV30	NA	NA	TRBJ2-1	TGTGCCTGGAGTGAGGGGTATGAGCAGTTCTTC	CAWSEGYEQFF
TRBV10-1	TRBD2	NA	TRBJ2-5	TGCGCCAGCAGACTAGCGAAAGAGACCCAGTACTTC	CASRLAKETQYF
TRBV6-5	NA	once	TRBJ2-7	TGTGCCAGCAGTTACCGGGGGACAAGTTCCTACGAGCAGTACTTC	CASSYRGTSSYEQYF